The 28 T cell receptor beta chains below all came from one sample that was sequenced in a study of monozygotic twins with cystic fibrosis (dated by TCRdb to the early 2020s). The method was the immunoSEQ multiplex PCR assay. TCRdb mirrors the immuneACCESS table, restricted to in-frame sequences. Some clones are absent from its copies; in checked studies, under half trace to an unresolved V gene, and the reason for the others is unknown. Across this sample there are over 10,000 clones, with around 85% seen only once. The top ten clones comprise around 0.5% of the sample. Sequenced input: blood. The receptors were sampled from a man aged 18 to 29 with cystic fibrosis.

The chain recombines TRBV18 with TRBJ1-2, with 7 positions matching TRBD1. This CDR3 has 16 residues. Germline V gene data show CDR1 as KGHSH and CDR2 as LQKENI. The ends lost 1 base at V and 1 base at J; junction bases unmatched: 6. The chain's CDR3 is CASSPLGGGDNYGYTF. The DNA of the CDR3 is TGTGCCAGCTCACCACTTGGAGGGGGCGATAACTATGGCTACACCTTC.

The chain couples TRBV5-1 to TRBJ2-3; D unclear. The germline gives CDR1 SGHRS, CDR2 YFSETQ. This CDR3 spans 14 amino acids. V was cut by 0 bases and J by 4 bases, with 9 bases left in between. CDR3 bases: TGCGCCAGCAGCTTGGGGCTAAGCGCAGATACGCAGTATTTT. Protein: CASSLGLSADTQYF.

The chain employs TRBV25-1 and TRBJ2-3; 7 nucleotides agree with TRBD2. Unmatched junction bases numbered 5, after V lost 1 base and J lost 4 bases. The CDR3 contains 15 residues. CDR1 and CDR2 from the germline V gene are MGHDK and SYGVNS. The CDR3 sequence is CASSESGLVADTQYF. The CDR3 nucleotides are TGTGCCAGCAGTGAATCCGGACTAGTCGCAGATACGCAGTATTTT.

The chain employs TRBV6-1 and TRBJ1-4, with TRBD1 matching over 9 bases. With 4 bases clipped from V and 0 bases from J, the junction kept 6 bases outside the gene matches. Germline V CDR1 and CDR2: MNHNS, SASEGT. This CDR3 region has 17 residues. The CDR3 reads CASSGDRDPATNEKLFF. The CDR3 coding sequence is TGTGCCAGCAGTGGGGACAGGGATCCTGCAACTAATGAAAAACTGTTTTTT.

The rearrangement links TRBV20-1 to TRBJ2-1; D unclear. Germline CDR1 reads DFQATT; CDR2 reads SNEGSKA (reference sequence). V was clipped by 3 bases and J by 7 bases, with 7 bases between them. CDR3 length: 11 residues. CDR3 loop: CSASRVNEQFF. For the CDR3, the DNA is TGCAGTGCTAGTAGGGTTAATGAGCAGTTCTTC.

J is TRBJ1-4 and V is TRBV10-3; weak D call: TRBD1 (5 bases). CDR1 is ENHRY, CDR2 SYGVKD, per germline. There are 14 residues in the CDR3. The V and J ends lost 3 bases and 8 bases respectively, with 13 bases between them. CDR3 bases: TGTGCCATCAGTGACGCCACCGGGGGGGAAAAACTGTTTTTT. It codes for CAISDATGGEKLFF.

The chain has TRBV4-1 and TRBJ2-4, with TRBD1 matching over 8 bases. Trimming took 0 bases from V and 4 from J; bases not matched to a gene: 5. Germline lookup yields CDR1 MGHRA and CDR2 YSYEKL. This CDR3 spans 16 amino acids. The CDR3 here is CASSQDWQGAKNIQYF. CDR3 bases: TGCGCCAGCAGCCAAGATTGGCAGGGGGCTAAAAACATTCAGTACTTC.

CDR3 residues: CASPRGQSNQPQHF. Written as DNA, the CDR3 is TGTGCAAGTCCCCGGGGTCAGAGCAATCAGCCCCAGCATTTT. The chain combines TRBV6-1 with TRBJ1-5; D not resolved. From germline, CDR1 is MNHNS and CDR2 SASEGT. The CDR3 contains 14 residues.

The chain carries TRBV28 and TRBJ1-5, with 7 bases lining up with TRBD1. CDR3 length: 13 amino acids. Per the germline V gene, CDR1 is MDHEN and CDR2 is SYDVKM. Trimming cost V 10 bases and J 3 bases; bases outside gene matches: 6. CDR3: CATLTGDNQPQHF. The CDR3 nucleotides read TGTGCCACCTTAACAGGGGACAATCAGCCCCAGCATTTT.

V and J are TRBV5-6 and TRBJ2-7; a weak D match, TRBD2 (6 bases). CDR1 is SGHDT, CDR2 YYEEEE, per germline. V lost 4 bases to trimming and J lost 8 bases, with 22 bases between them. The CDR3 loop spans 15 amino acids. CDR3 DNA sequence: TGTGCCAGCAGCGGCGGGGCGGTACCGCTTATGAAGCAGTACTTC. This sequence encodes CASSGGAVPLMKQYF.

This chain uses TRBV27 with TRBJ2-2; D gene unclear. The CDR3 loop spans 13 amino acids. Trimming pared 0 bases from V and 6 bases from J, leaving 5 bases between. Germline loops: CDR1 MNHEY, CDR2 SMNVEV (reference sequence). The chain's CDR3 is CASSLSTSGELFF. Here the CDR3 DNA reads TGTGCCAGCAGTTTATCGACGTCCGGGGAGCTGTTTTTT.

The chain links TRBV4-3 to TRBJ2-7; D gene ambiguous. The CDR3 has 13 residues. Germline V lookup: CDR1 LGHNA, CDR2 YSLEER. V dropped 0 bases and J dropped 0 bases, with 3 bases sitting between them. CDR3 nucleotide sequence: TGCGCCAGCAGCCAAGAAGCCTCCTACGAGCAGTACTTC. This sequence encodes CASSQEASYEQYF.

The chain is built from TRBV30 and TRBJ1-5; maybe TRBD1 (5 bases). CDR1 and CDR2 (germline): GTSNPN, SVGIG (reference sequence). The CDR3 runs to 14 residues. V lost 0 bases and J 5 bases, leaving 11 bases between the germline ends. The CDR3 protein is CAWSVRRADQPQHF. DNA for the CDR3: TGTGCCTGGAGTGTACGCAGGGCGGATCAGCCCCAGCATTTT. Complete variable domain (other parts from reference TRBV30 and TRBJ1-5): SQTIHQWPATLVQPVGSPLSLECTVEGTSNPNLYWYRQAAGRGLQLLFYSVGIGQISSEVPQNLSASRPQDRQFILSSKKLLLSDSGFYLCAWSVRRADQPQHFGDGTRLSIL.

V gene TRBV5-1 combines with J gene TRBJ2-5; D may be TRBD1 (5 bases). The ends were cut back, 4 bases at V and 5 bases at J, with 15 bases in the middle. CDR1 is SGHRS and CDR2 is YFSETQ in the germline V gene. The CDR3 has 14 amino acids. The CDR3 coding sequence is TGCGCCAGCAGCCCGGACACCCCCCGGGAGACCCAGTACTTC. Its protein product is CASSPDTPRETQYF.

The chain links TRBV5-1 to TRBJ2-7; TRBD1 is a possible D gene (6 bases). V shed 7 bases and J shed 2 bases, with 10 bases lying between them. This CDR3 is 12 amino acids long. From germline, CDR1 is SGHRS and CDR2 YFSETQ. The chain's CDR3 is CASSGQTYEQYF. CDR3 DNA: TGCGCCAGCTCTGGACAGACCTACGAGCAGTACTTC. The entire variable domain, with the rest obtained from reference TRBV5-1 and TRBJ2-7, is as follows: KAGVTQTPRYLIKTRGQQVTLSCSPISGHRSVSWYQQTPGQGLQFLFEYFSETQRNKGNFPGRFSGRQFSNSRSEMNVSTLELGDSALYLCASSGQTYEQYFGPGTRLTVT.

The count of this clone is one. The chain joins TRBV19 to TRBJ1-2; TRBD1 matches 7 bases. CDR1 is LNHDA and CDR2 is SQIVND in the germline V gene (reference sequence). V shed 3 bases and J 3 bases; nucleotides not matched to a gene: 4. This CDR3 contains 14 residues. The DNA for the CDR3 is TGTGCCAGTAGTATGCATGGGACAGACTATGGCTACACCTTC. This codes for CASSMHGTDYGYTF. Filled out from reference TRBV19 and TRBJ1-2, the complete variable domain reads DGGITQSPKYLFRKEGQNVTLSCEQNLNHDAMYWYRQDPGQGLRLIYYSQIVNDFQKGDIAEGYSVSREKKESFPLTVTSAQKNPTAFYLCASSMHGTDYGYTFGSGTRLTVV.

The J gene is TRBJ1-4, the V gene TRBV5-1; 9 nucleotides align to TRBD1. There are 16 residues in the CDR3. CDR1 and CDR2 from the germline V gene are SGHRS and YFSETQ. V was clipped by 4 bases and J by 0 bases; unmatched bases: 4. The CDR3 nucleotides are TGCGCCAGCAGCCCGGGACAGGGAGCAACTAATGAAAAACTGTTTTTT. Residues: CASSPGQGATNEKLFF.

V and J are TRBV5-4 and TRBJ2-3; maybe TRBD2 (6 bases). Germline assignment: CDR1 SGHNT and CDR2 YYREEE (reference sequence). This CDR3 contains 13 residues. The V end was cut by 0 bases, the J end by 11 bases, with 13 bases between. The CDR3 reads CASSLEGRPKQYF. CDR3 coding DNA: TGTGCCAGCAGCTTGGAGGGGAGGCCCAAGCAGTATTTT.

This clone was seen just once. The rearrangement uses TRBV5-1 and TRBJ2-5; TRBD1 agrees at 9 bases. CDR1 and CDR2 (germline): SGHRS, YFSETQ. V gave up 4 bases and J gave up 5 bases; unmatched junction bases: 6. The CDR3 is 14 residues long. CDR3 loop: CASSLGQGWETQYF. CDR3 DNA sequence: TGCGCCAGCAGCCTTGGACAGGGGTGGGAGACCCAGTACTTC.

V gene TRBV7-6 combines with J gene TRBJ2-7; 8 positions agree with TRBD2. Trimming took 0 bases from V and 7 from J; bases not matched to a gene: 5. Germline CDR1 SGHVS, CDR2 FNYEAQ. This CDR3 comprises 14 residues. In DNA, the CDR3 is TGTGCCAGCAGCTTAGCCCGGGGGGGCCGGGAGCAGTACTTC. Its protein product is CASSLARGGREQYF.

The chain links TRBV28 to TRBJ1-2; 10 bases align to TRBD1. The V gene end was trimmed by 6 bases and the J gene end by 8 bases; junction bases not matched to a gene: 9. Germline V CDR1 and CDR2: MDHEN, SYDVKM. The CDR3 sequence is 14 residues long. CDR3: CASRPGTGARGYTF. CDR3 sequence (DNA): TGTGCCAGCAGACCCGGGACAGGGGCTCGCGGCTACACCTTC.

The CDR3 sequence is CASSLYRGNEQFF. CDR3 DNA sequence: TGTGCCAGCAGTTTATACAGGGGGAATGAGCAGTTCTTC. This chain joins TRBV6-5 and TRBJ2-1; 8 bases match TRBD1. The ends lost 4 bases at V and 7 bases at J; junction bases unmatched: 3. The V gene's germline CDR1 is MNHEY and CDR2 SVGAGI. CDR3 length: 13 amino acids.

The V and J genes are TRBV7-6 and TRBJ2-1, with 10 positions matching TRBD2. CDR3 length: 14 residues. Germline CDR1 SGHVS, CDR2 FNYEAQ. With V trimmed by 6 bases and J by 7 bases, 6 bases remained unmatched. CDR3 protein: CASSFGTSENEQFF. The CDR3 DNA follows: TGTGCCAGCAGTTTCGGGACTAGCGAGAATGAGCAGTTCTTC.

V usage is TRBV11-3 and J usage is TRBJ2-1; 10 bases map to TRBD2. Trimming cost V 3 bases and J 8 bases; bases outside gene matches: 7. The CDR3 length is 15 residues. Per the germline V gene, CDR1 is SGHNT and CDR2 is YENEEA. CDR3 protein: CASSFKGLASYEQFF. As DNA, the CDR3 is TGTGCCAGCAGCTTTAAGGGACTAGCGTCATATGAGCAGTTCTTC.

The chain carries TRBV7-2 and TRBJ2-3; a possible D gene is TRBD2 (6 bases). V was clipped by 7 bases and J by 5 bases, with 25 bases between them. Looked up from germline, CDR1 is SGHTA and CDR2 is FQGNSA. CDR3 length: 17 amino acids. CDR3 in DNA: TGTGCCAGCACCTACGGTTCGGAGGGGAGGTTCGTAGATACGCAGTATTTT. This codes for CASTYGSEGRFVDTQYF.

This chain links TRBV6-4 with TRBJ1-5; D is perhaps TRBD1 (5 bases). The V end was cut by 6 bases, the J end by 0 bases, with 9 bases between. Germline CDR1 is MRHNA and CDR2 is SNTAGT. The CDR3 loop spans 14 amino acids. The CDR3 loop is CASSPGGSNQPQHF. The CDR3 DNA is TGTGCCAGCAGCCCTGGGGGTAGCAATCAGCCCCAGCATTTT.

The V and J genes are TRBV10-3 and TRBJ1-5; no firm D call. Trimming left V 6 bases short and J 0 bases short, with 12 bases between. Germline CDR1 ENHRY, CDR2 SYGVKD. The CDR3 consists of 15 residues. The CDR3 DNA sequence: TGTGCCATCAGGAAGGAAGGTGATAGCAATCAGCCCCAGCATTTT. Translation: CAIRKEGDSNQPQHF.

The rearrangement links TRBV30 to TRBJ1-4, with unresolved D. The CDR3 sequence is 13 residues long. Trimming left V 2 bases short and J 6 bases short, with 10 bases between. CDR1 GTSNPN and CDR2 SVGIG come from the germline V gene (reference sequence). The CDR3 nucleotides are TGTGCCTGGAGTCCCCGATCCGATGAAAAACTGTTTTTT. Protein sequence: CAWSPRSDEKLFF.